A selection of T cell receptor beta chains follows, all from one sample in a study of T cells in Graves' hyperthyroidism and ophthalmopathy. A single record per CDR3 protein comes from TCRdb applying MiXCR to the multiplex PCR reads. This sample yields a few hundred thousand distinct CDR3 sequences, of which about 13% are seen a single time; roughly 8.3% belongs to the top ten. Sequencing was carried out using blood. These receptors originate from a woman younger than 35 with Graves' hyperthyroidism. The CDR3 runs from the conserved cysteine through the conserved F or W. The D gene is left open where the match is weak. Only some rows state a clone size, as once, few, many or a class for expanded clones.

J	D	size	V	CDR3	DNA
TRBJ2-1	.	many	TRBV3-2	CASNRSTSGSERVNEQFF	TGTGCCAGCAACCGATCGACTAGCGGGAGTGAACGGGTCAATGAGCAGTTCTTC
TRBJ1-2	.	many	TRBV6-1	CASSEDSPGGYTF	TGTGCCAGCAGTGAAGATAGCCCCGGAGGCTACACCTTC
TRBJ1-6	.	few	TRBV14	CASSRRLVTYNSPLHF	TGTGCCAGCAGCCGCCGCCTGGTCACGTATAATTCACCCCTCCACTTT
TRBJ1-3	.	.	TRBV6-1	CASSRQVNLGNTIYF	TGTGCCTCCTCCCGGCAGGTTAATCTGGGAAACACCATATATTTT
TRBJ2-3	.	many	TRBV27	CASSLSSLSTDTQYF	TGTGCCAGCAGTTTATCGAGCTTGAGCACAGATACGCAGTATTTT
TRBJ2-1	TRBD2	many	TRBV12-3/TRBV12-4	CASSSTSGLYKEQFF	TGTGCCAGCAGTTCGACTAGCGGGCTTTACAAGGAGCAGTTCTTC
TRBJ2-7	.	many	TRBV5-1	CASSPRATSSYEQYF	TGCGCCAGCAGCCCGAGGGCCACCTCTTCCTACGAGCAGTACTTC
TRBJ1-5	TRBD1	few	TRBV7-9	CASSLAERSGQGGNQPQHF	TGTGCCAGCAGCTTAGCCGAGCGGTCGGGACAGGGAGGGAATCAGCCCCAGCATTTT
TRBJ1-1	.	many	TRBV5-5	CASSLLGMATEAFF	TGTGCCAGCAGCTTGTTGGGGATGGCGACTGAAGCTTTCTTT
TRBJ1-1	.	.	TRBV6-2/TRBV6-3	CASSYLPSDFSHMNTEAFF	TGTGCCAGCAGTTACCTTCCTTCCGATTTCTCCCACATGAACACTGAAGCTTTCTTT
TRBJ2-1	.	.	TRBV9	CASSVAPGGNPYNEQFF	TGTGCCAGCAGCGTAGCACCTGGGGGTAACCCCTACAATGAGCAGTTCTTC